This TCR beta chain was sequenced for a study of blood T cell repertoires in COVID-19. On the study more broadly: The samples span acute and convalescent COVID-19 from the United States, Italy and Spain. Nucleic acid was either cDNA or gDNA, and it came from T cells, B-cell-depleted T cells, or PBMCs.

CDR3 length: 14 residues. Trimming took 4 bases from V and 6 from J, leaving 17 bases between them. Germline CDR1 SGHRS, CDR2 YFSETQ. In the source study's methods: Counts of nucleated cells, estimated from reference gene primer amplification, were obtained. Profiling relied on immunoSEQ multiplex PCR, and the TCRdb table lists in-frame clones only, not all of them. The D gene and trimming were derived from the DNA, and the V and J assignments and clone size from that table. The table lists about 87,000 clones, about four fifths of them singletons. The specimen was peripheral blood. This rearrangement joins TRBV5-1 to TRBJ2-7; D assignment may be TRBD1 or TRBD2 (6 bases each). The clonotype comes from a woman aged 70-85 years with acute or convalescent COVID-19. The CDR3 DNA follows: TGCGCCAGCAGCCTGGGGGGCATGGCAGGCGAGCAGTACTTC. Its translation is CASSLGGMAGEQYF.